These 16 T cell receptor beta chains were sequenced from one sample in a study of response to subunit inactivated influenza vaccine. In TCRdb, the RT-PCR reads were re-called with MiXCR into one record per CDR3 protein. The sample has around 470,000 distinct CDR3 sequences, roughly 7.9% seen once. The sequencing here drew on PBMCs from blood, taken around 25 months after vaccination. Source of these receptors: a man between 50 and 75 years old who received an inactivated influenza vaccine.

The table lists this clonotype with many counts. The genes are TRBV5-1 and TRBJ2-3, with 13 bases identical to TRBD2. Germline CDR1 SGHRS, CDR2 YFSETQ. V trimming: 3 bases; J trimming: 2 bases; junction bases outside the gene matches: 6. This CDR3 has 17 residues. The CDR3: CASSWTSGGAHTDTQYF. The CDR3 DNA sequence: TGCGCCAGCAGCTGGACTAGCGGGGGTGCCCACACAGATACGCAGTATTTT.

This clonotype has more than one count but fewer than ten. The rearrangement links TRBV13 to TRBJ2-5, with D possibly TRBD2 on 7 matching bases. Germline V CDR1 and CDR2: PRHDT, FYEKMQ (reference sequence). Trimming removed 5 bases from V and 1 base from J, with 20 bases in between. This CDR3 is built from 17 residues. Written as DNA, the CDR3 is TGTGCCAGCAGCCGGAAAGGGGGGGGACTACCCCAAGAGACCCAGTACTTC. This encodes CASSRKGGGLPQETQYF.

V is TRBV7-2 and J is TRBJ1-6; no firm D call. Trimming left V 4 bases short and J 9 bases short, with 7 bases between. Germline CDR1 SGHTA, CDR2 FQGNSA. The CDR3 sequence is 12 residues long. The CDR3, as DNA: TGTGCCAGCAGCTCCCTTAGTTCACCCCTCCACTTT. Residues: CASSSLSSPLHF. Complete variable domain (other parts from reference TRBV7-2 and TRBJ1-6): GAGVSQSPSNKVTEKGKDVELRCDPISGHTALYWYRQSLGQGLEFLIYFQGNSAPDKSGLPSDRFSAERTGGSVSTLTIQRTQQEDSAVYLCASSSLSSPLHFGNGTRLTVT.

This clonotype was observed at least ten times. The genes are TRBV20-1 and TRBJ2-3, with D perhaps TRBD2 (5 bases). Germline V gives CDR1 DFQATT, CDR2 SNEGSKA (reference sequence). This CDR3 region has 14 residues. The V end was cut by 0 bases, the J end by 1 base, with 8 bases between. The CDR3 protein is CSARDLARTDTQYF. The CDR3 DNA is TGCAGTGCTAGAGATCTAGCTCGCACAGATACGCAGTATTTT.

This clonotype appeared a few times. The V and J genes are TRBV7-2 and TRBJ2-3; D unresolved. V was cut by 2 bases and J by 5 bases, with 14 bases left in between. The V gene's germline CDR1 is SGHTA and CDR2 FQGNSA. CDR3 size: 15 residues. The CDR3 DNA is TGTGCCAGCAGCTTAAGTGGGTTGACGGGAGATACGCAGTATTTT. Translation gives CASSLSGLTGDTQYF.

This clonotype was picked up many times. This chain joins TRBV19 and TRBJ2-1; 7 positions agree with TRBD2. With V trimmed by 3 bases and J by 5 bases, 7 bases remained unmatched. The length of the CDR3 is 15 residues. Germline V gene data show CDR1 as LNHDA and CDR2 as SQIVND (reference sequence). CDR3 nucleotide sequence: TGTGCCAGTAGTATGAGGCGCGGGAGTAACAATGAGCAGTTCTTC. Translating it yields CASSMRRGSNNEQFF.

The table lists this clonotype with a few counts. The CDR3 DNA reads as TGTGCCAGCAGCTTAGCGTACGGCTATCAGGATAATTCACCCCTCCACTTT. It translates to CASSLAYGYQDNSPLHF. The genes are TRBV7-8 and TRBJ1-6; D gene unclear. Trimming removed 0 bases from V and 5 bases from J, with 14 bases in between. This CDR3 comprises 17 residues. Germline V lookup: CDR1 SGHVS, CDR2 FQNEAQ.

This clonotype was seen a few times. The chain recombines TRBV7-2 with TRBJ1-2; D ambiguous. Between the trimmed V and J ends, which lost 2 bases and 0 bases, there was a span of 10 bases. Germline V gives CDR1 SGHTA, CDR2 FQGNSA. This CDR3 is 15 amino acids long. Here the CDR3 reads CASSLRAEANYGYTF. The CDR3 coding sequence is TGTGCCAGCAGCTTAAGGGCAGAAGCTAACTATGGCTACACCTTC.

This clonotype was found a few times. The CDR3 nucleotides are TGCGCCAGCAGCCAGGGATCGGGACCTAACACTGAAGCTTTCTTT. Translation: CASSQGSGPNTEAFF. V is TRBV4-1 and J is TRBJ1-1, with D maybe TRBD1 (5 bases). The germline gives CDR1 MGHRA, CDR2 YSYEKL. Trimming stripped 3 bases from V and 2 bases from J, with 13 bases between. The CDR3 spans 15 residues.

This clonotype has a handful of counts. The V gene is TRBV20-1, the J gene TRBJ1-6; TRBD1 agrees at 7 bases. Germline CDR1 is DFQATT and CDR2 is SNEGSKA (reference sequence). The V segment lost 5 bases and the J segment 8 bases; nucleotides outside the gene matches: 12. The CDR3 length is 15 residues. CDR3 amino acids: CSALTGNLMHSPLHF. The CDR3, as DNA: TGCAGTGCTTTGACAGGGAATCTGATGCATTCACCCCTCCACTTT.

This clonotype was recorded many times. The chain employs TRBV20-1 and TRBJ1-2; 10 bases are a match to TRBD1. CDR3 size: 14 residues. Trimming took 6 bases from V and 4 from J; bases not matched to a gene: 8. The germline gives CDR1 DFQATT, CDR2 SNEGSKA (reference sequence). Written as DNA, the CDR3 is TGCAGTGCCGCCCGACAGGGGGCTGGCTATGGCTACACCTTC. This encodes CSAARQGAGYGYTF.

This clonotype occurred many times. V usage is TRBV29-1 and J usage is TRBJ1-2, with D possibly TRBD1 on 6 matching bases. The CDR3 is 14 amino acids. Per the germline V gene, CDR1 is SQVTM and CDR2 is ANQGSEA. Trimming left V 6 bases short and J 4 bases short, with 18 bases between. The CDR3 nucleotides are TGCAGCGTAGGTACAGGGCTTGAAGGCTATGGCTACACCTTC. Translating it yields CSVGTGLEGYGYTF.

Ten or more counts support this clonotype. The rearrangement uses TRBV6-2 or TRBV6-3 and TRBJ2-1; no reliable D call. V was clipped by 0 bases and J by 0 bases, with 6 bases between them. Germline lookup yields CDR1 MNHEY and CDR2 SVGEGT. This CDR3 region has 15 residues. The CDR3 reads CASSYSGNSYNEQFF. CDR3 in DNA: TGTGCCAGCAGTTACTCGGGCAACTCCTACAATGAGCAGTTCTTC.

In the case of this clonotype: In this CDR3 the conserved last residue, phenylalanine or tryptophan, is missing, so a read error is likely. The CDR3 here is CASSQSIASGSSWNEQFS. The CDR3 DNA reads TGCGCCAGCAGCCAATCGATAGCTAGCGGTTCCTCGTGGAATGAGCAGTTCTCC. The rearrangement joins TRBV4-3 to TRBJ2-1, with TRBD2 identical over 7 bases. V trimming: 2 bases; J trimming: 7 bases; junction bases outside the gene matches: 17. Germline V CDR1 and CDR2: LGHNA, YSLEER. The CDR3 has 18 amino acids.

The chain couples TRBV6-2 or TRBV6-3 to TRBJ1-6; 7 nucleotides line up with TRBD1. This CDR3 is 16 amino acids long. V lost 0 bases and J lost 7; bases outside the gene matches: 6. Germline CDR1 is MNHEY and CDR2 is SVGEGT. The CDR3 coding sequence is TGTGCCAGCAGTTACTCGATGACAGGGCAAAATTCACCCCTCCACTTT. Translated: CASSYSMTGQNSPLHF.

V gene TRBV20-1 combines with J gene TRBJ2-1; 10 bases align to TRBD2. With V trimmed by 7 bases and J by 6 bases, 6 bases remained unmatched. The CDR3 totals 13 residues. Per germline, CDR1 DFQATT and CDR2 SNEGSKA (reference sequence). CDR3 amino acids: CSVALAGANEQFF. Written as DNA, the CDR3 is TGCAGTGTTGCTCTAGCGGGAGCCAATGAGCAGTTCTTC.